The source of this TCR beta chain is a study of shared clonotypes between healthy human individuals. In the study overall: Each donor's CD4 naive and CD4 memory cells filled three plates apiece, CD8 naive two, and CD8 memory one.

With respect to this clone: What it recognizes is unknown.

Study-wide findings and caveats: Four donors held 4.5% to 5% of naive CD4 clonotypes in common. Estimated richness values were generally larger in naive subsets than in memory subsets.

Sorted-subset replicate PCRs used 150 to 200 ng DNA, 30,000 or so T cell genomes. The data were produced by immunoSEQ multiplex PCR, yet TCRdb's version contains in-frame clones alone and is incomplete. The sample has about 2.4 million clones, just over 90% seen once. The clonotype originates from a man in his late teens or twenties in good health. The sequenced sample consisted of naive CD4+ T cells sorted from blood. Sample subset: CD45RA+ positively selected.

CDR3 nucleotide sequence: TGTGCCAGCAGCACCCTAGCGGCCTCCTACGAGCAGTACTTC. Its protein product is CASSTLAASYEQYF. The chain carries TRBV27 and TRBJ2-7; TRBD2 matches at 7 bases. CDR1 MNHEY and CDR2 SMNVEV come from the germline V gene (reference sequence). The CDR3 is 14 amino acids. Trimming at V came to 6 bases and at J to 0 bases, leaving 5 bases not matched to a gene.